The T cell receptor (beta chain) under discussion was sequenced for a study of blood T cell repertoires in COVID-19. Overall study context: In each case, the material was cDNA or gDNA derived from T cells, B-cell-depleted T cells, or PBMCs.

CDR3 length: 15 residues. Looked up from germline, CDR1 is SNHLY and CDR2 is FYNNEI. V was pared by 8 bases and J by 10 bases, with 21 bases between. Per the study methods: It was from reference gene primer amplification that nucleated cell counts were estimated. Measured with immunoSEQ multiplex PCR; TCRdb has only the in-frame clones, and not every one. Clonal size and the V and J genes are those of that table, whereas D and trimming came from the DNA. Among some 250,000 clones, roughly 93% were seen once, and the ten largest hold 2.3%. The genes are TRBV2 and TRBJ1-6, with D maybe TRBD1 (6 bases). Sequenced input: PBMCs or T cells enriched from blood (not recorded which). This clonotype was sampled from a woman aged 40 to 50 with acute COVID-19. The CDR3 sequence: CASQTNRVLGSPLHF. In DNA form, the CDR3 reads TGTGCCAGCCAAACAAACAGGGTGTTAGGATCACCCCTCCACTTT.